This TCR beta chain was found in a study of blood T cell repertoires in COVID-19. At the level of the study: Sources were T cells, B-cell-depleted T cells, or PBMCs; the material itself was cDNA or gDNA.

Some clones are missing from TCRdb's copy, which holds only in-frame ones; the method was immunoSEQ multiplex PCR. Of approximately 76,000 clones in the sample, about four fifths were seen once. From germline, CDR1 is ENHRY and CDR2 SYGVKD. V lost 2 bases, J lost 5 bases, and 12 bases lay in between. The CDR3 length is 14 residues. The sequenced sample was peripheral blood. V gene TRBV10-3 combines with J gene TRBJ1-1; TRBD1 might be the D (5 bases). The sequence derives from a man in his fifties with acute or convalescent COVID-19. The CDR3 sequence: CAISERVGGTEAFF. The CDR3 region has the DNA TGTGCCATCAGTGAGCGGGTTGGGGGGACTGAAGCTTTCTTT.